A single sample gave rise to the 18 T cell receptor beta chains below, sequenced in a study of blood T cell repertoires in COVID-19 (dated by TCRdb to the early 2020s). Library preparation was by the immunoSEQ multiplex PCR assay. TCRdb stores this immuneACCESS table with in-frame sequences only. Part of the clones is absent; in the studies checked, under half of the shortfall reflects unresolved V genes, and no reason is known for the rest. This sample lists over 150,000 clones; 85% to 95% were detected once. Of the sample, 0.6% to 0.8% falls within the top ten clones. Input material: peripheral blood. All receptors derive from a young man with COVID-19, enrolled during active disease.

The chain couples TRBV7-3 to TRBJ2-1; 9 positions agree with TRBD2. J gave up 8 bases and V 5 bases, and 10 bases lay outside the gene matches. The CDR3 extends over 15 amino acids. The V gene's germline CDR1 is SGHTA and CDR2 FQGTGA. DNA of the CDR3: TGTGCCAGCAGCCCCACATCAGCGGGGGGTCATGAGCAGTTCTTC. It specifies CASSPTSAGGHEQFF.

V and J are TRBV12-3 or TRBV12-4 and TRBJ1-1; possible D gene TRBD1, 6 bases. V lost 7 bases and J lost 3, with 12 bases in between. The CDR3 totals 13 residues. The CDR3 DNA sequence: TGTGCCAGCACCCGGACAGCCTACACTGAAGCTTTCTTT. Translated, it gives CASTRTAYTEAFF.

The DNA of the CDR3 is TGTGCCAGCAGACCACCGGGACAAGGGGAGACAGGAACTGAAGCTTTCTTT. This codes for CASRPPGQGETGTEAFF. The V gene is TRBV9, the J gene TRBJ1-1; D is perhaps TRBD1 (6 bases). The V gene lost 5 bases and the J gene lost 5 bases, with 25 bases spanning the gap. The CDR3 is 17 residues long. Germline V gives CDR1 SGDLS, CDR2 YYNGEE. Using reference TRBV9 and TRBJ1-1 for the parts outside the CDR3, the full variable domain is DSGVTQTPKHLITATGQRVTLRCSPRSGDLSVYWYQQSLDQGLQFLIQYYNGEERAKGNILERFSAQQFPDLHSELNLSSLELGDSALYFCASRPPGQGETGTEAFFGQGTRLTVV.

This clone was recorded once. V and J are TRBV30 and TRBJ1-2; D gene unclear. The germline V gene encodes CDR1 GTSNPN and CDR2 SVGIG (reference sequence). There are 12 residues in the CDR3. Trimming took 4 bases from V and 3 from J, leaving 9 bases between them. The CDR3 here is CAWTSLDYGYTF. The CDR3 DNA reads as TGTGCCTGGACGTCCCTAGACTATGGCTACACCTTC.

The V and J genes are TRBV24-1 and TRBJ2-3; unclear D gene. Germline V gives CDR1 KGHDR, CDR2 SFDVKD. The CDR3 totals 11 residues. V was trimmed by 10 bases and J by 6 bases, leaving 10 bases between them. The CDR3 nucleotides are TGTGCCACTCAGATGGGCGATACGCAGTATTTT. This translates into CATQMGDTQYF.

V usage is TRBV19 and J usage is TRBJ2-5, with TRBD2 identical over 11 bases. Germline loops: CDR1 LNHDA, CDR2 SQIVND (reference sequence). The CDR3 has 14 residues. The V gene end was trimmed by 10 bases and the J gene end by 1 base; junction bases not matched to a gene: 5. In DNA form, the CDR3 reads TGTGCCACTGGGACTAGCGGAGCCCAAGAGACCCAGTACTTC. Its protein is CATGTSGAQETQYF.

The chain carries TRBV11-2 and TRBJ1-3; tentatively, D is TRBD1 (5 bases). V was cut by 5 bases and J by 0 bases, with 8 bases left in between. The CDR3 runs to 14 residues. CDR1 is SGHAT and CDR2 is FQNNGV in the germline V gene. The CDR3 DNA sequence: TGTGCCAGCAGCCCCAGGGACTCTGGAAACACCATATATTTT. The encoded protein is CASSPRDSGNTIYF.

The sample holds a few counts of this clone. The rearrangement joins TRBV5-4 to TRBJ2-7; 13 nucleotides align to TRBD2. Per the germline V gene, CDR1 is SGHNT and CDR2 is YYREEE (reference sequence). V lost 0 bases, J lost 3 bases, and 6 bases stayed unmatched. This CDR3 has 17 residues. The CDR3 region is CASSLGLAGGQSYEQYF. The CDR3 coding sequence is TGTGCCAGCAGCTTGGGACTAGCGGGGGGCCAAAGCTACGAGCAGTACTTC.

V is TRBV11-2 and J is TRBJ2-5, with 9 bases identical to TRBD1. Germline V lookup: CDR1 SGHAT, CDR2 FQNNGV. Unmatched junction bases numbered 13, after V lost 4 bases and J lost 7 bases. The CDR3 totals 16 residues. The CDR3 nucleotides read TGTGCCAGCAGCTCCCAGTCGACTCACAGGGGGCGGACCCAGTACTTC. This sequence encodes CASSSQSTHRGRTQYF.

V is TRBV5-5 and J is TRBJ2-6; D is perhaps TRBD2 (5 bases). V lost 1 base and J 1 base, leaving 21 bases between the germline ends. The CDR3 is 20 amino acids. Germline V gene lookup returns CDR1 SGHKS and CDR2 YYEKEE (reference sequence). Written as DNA, the CDR3 is TGTGCCAGCAGCTTGCCCCTGGGTGCCGGGGTGGGGTCTGGGGCCAACGTCCTGACTTTC. This codes for CASSLPLGAGVGSGANVLTF.

The chain couples TRBV19 to TRBJ1-2; 7 nucleotides line up with TRBD1. The length of the CDR3 is 17 residues. V trimming: 4 bases; J trimming: 4 bases; junction bases outside the gene matches: 15. Germline loops: CDR1 LNHDA, CDR2 SQIVND (reference sequence). CDR3 amino acids: CASSTLGSDRVIYGYTF. Here the CDR3 DNA reads TGTGCCAGTAGTACTCTGGGGAGTGACAGGGTGATCTATGGCTACACCTTC.

The rearrangement uses TRBV4-1 and TRBJ2-7; D possibly corresponds to TRBD1 (6 bases). Germline V gene data show CDR1 as MGHRA and CDR2 as YSYEKL. Between the trimmed V and J ends, which lost 2 bases and 3 bases, there was a span of 14 bases. CDR3 size: 15 residues. This CDR3 is CASSQSETGYYEQYF. The DNA for the CDR3 is TGCGCCAGCAGCCAATCGGAAACAGGGTACTACGAGCAGTACTTC.

V and J are TRBV6-1 and TRBJ2-2, with 9 bases lining up with TRBD2. Germline CDR1 reads MNHNS; CDR2 reads SASEGT. After removal of 2 bases from V and 4 bases from J, the junction contained 2 bases not matched to a gene. The CDR3 is 15 residues long. This CDR3 reads CASSERAGGTGELFF. The CDR3 nucleotides are TGTGCCAGCAGTGAAAGAGCGGGGGGCACCGGGGAGCTGTTTTTT.

The chain couples TRBV7-9 to TRBJ1-1; no definite D call. Germline CDR1 SEHNR, CDR2 FQNEAQ (reference sequence). Trimming pared 5 bases from V and 2 bases from J, leaving 12 bases between. The CDR3 runs to 14 residues. The CDR3 DNA is TGTGCCAGCAGCCCCCGCGGTCCTAACACTGAAGCTTTCTTT. Protein product: CASSPRGPNTEAFF.

The chain joins TRBV18 to TRBJ2-3; possible D gene TRBD2, 5 bases. The CDR3 sequence is 14 residues long. Trimming took 5 bases from V and 0 from J, leaving 9 bases between them. The germline gives CDR1 KGHSH, CDR2 LQKENI. CDR3 in amino acids: CASSAGVSTDTQYF. In nucleotides, the CDR3 is TGTGCCAGCTCAGCCGGGGTTAGCACAGATACGCAGTATTTT.

The chain recombines TRBV3-1 (or the pseudogene TRBV3-2) with TRBJ1-5, with 10 bases matching TRBD1. CDR3 size: 15 residues. CDR1 is LGHDT and CDR2 is YNNKEL in the germline V gene (reference sequence). With V trimmed by 1 base and J by 6 bases, 3 bases remained unmatched. The chain's CDR3 is CASSQGQGAGQPQHF. CDR3 in DNA: TGTGCCAGCAGCCAAGGACAGGGGGCGGGTCAGCCCCAGCATTTT.

The chain combines TRBV2 with TRBJ1-5, with 7 bases aligning to TRBD1. This CDR3 comprises 14 residues. The germline V gene has CDR1 SNHLY and CDR2 FYNNEI. Unmatched junction bases numbered 10, after V lost 7 bases and J lost 7 bases. In nucleotides, the CDR3 is TGTGCCAGCACCCAAACAGGGGTAGAACAGCCCCAGCATTTT. As protein: CASTQTGVEQPQHF.

The chain carries TRBV11-2 and TRBJ2-1, with TRBD2 matching over 8 bases. The CDR3 consists of 16 residues. Germline assignment: CDR1 SGHAT and CDR2 FQNNGV. With V trimmed by 1 base and J by 1 base, 3 bases remained unmatched. The CDR3 sequence: CASSLGGGGSYNEQFF. The CDR3 region has the DNA TGTGCCAGCAGCTTAGGCGGCGGGGGGTCCTACAATGAGCAGTTCTTC.